This T cell receptor beta chain emerged from a study of CD8 T cells in ankylosing spondylitis. Germline trimming cut 2 bases from V and 6 bases from J; bases unmatched to any gene: 9. The CDR3 sequence is 16 residues long. The germline V gene encodes CDR1 ENHRY and CDR2 SYGVKD. Quantitative 5'-RACE with molecular barcodes generated TCR beta libraries. TCRdb re-called the 5' RACE reads with MiXCR, one entry per CDR3 protein. The profile covers some 240,000 distinct CDR3 sequences, with about 24% appearing a single time and around 0.64% taken by the ten largest. This clonotype was observed a handful of times.

The rearrangement uses TRBV10-3 and TRBJ2-3; 9 positions match TRBD2. This clonotype was sampled from a male donor with ankylosing spondylitis or in good health (not recorded which). The sequencing input was blood, either unsorted or a sorted T cell fraction (not recorded which). This CDR3 reads CAISERVAGDVDTQYF. The CDR3 DNA is TGTGCCATCAGTGAGAGGGTAGCGGGGGATGTCGATACGCAGTATTTT.